This TCR beta chain originates from a study of blood T cell repertoires in COVID-19. The CDR3 contains 13 residues. CDR1 MNHEY and CDR2 SVGAGI come from the germline V gene. V lost 6 bases and J lost 7, with 15 bases in between. Method: immunoSEQ multiplex PCR; TCRdb's copy keeps in-frame clones and lacks some. Of about 170,000 clones listed, approximately 86% are singletons. V and J are TRBV6-5 and TRBJ1-1; D perhaps matches TRBD1 (5 bases). The sequence came from a woman between 35 and 50 years old with COVID-19, enrolled during active disease. The source material was peripheral blood. The CDR3 sequence is CASSAMFGGEAFF. The CDR3 region has the DNA TGTGCCAGCAGCGCTATGTTCGGGGGTGAAGCTTTCTTT.